This TCR beta chain was recorded in a study of vaccination effects on CD4 cells after COVID-19 (dated by TCRdb to 2022 to 2024). Broadly, across the study: Two doses of either the BNT162b2 or the mRNA-1273 mRNA SARS-CoV-2 vaccine were administered to participants. In a couple of convalescent patients, pre-vaccine samples were collected 16 days and one week ahead of the first dose, 142 and 148 days after COVID-19 diagnosis. The study compared SARS-CoV-2 spike-specific CD4+ TCR repertoires before and after mRNA vaccination in COVID-19 convalescent patients and infection-naive vaccine recipients. A total of over nine COVID-19 convalescent patients and a few SARS-CoV-2-naive healthy vaccine recipients were included in the full study. The Oncomine TCR Beta short-read assay on an Illumina iSeq 100 was used to sequence cultures from other donors in the study.

About this clone itself: It has no known antigen specificity. Base qualities were left out, and no much larger clone turns up one base away.

The ViraFEST assay stimulated PBMC with viral peptide pools and then used TCR sequencing to identify antigen-specific CD4+ T cell clonotypes by expansion. After approximately 11 days of culture, CD4+ T cells were isolated with the EasySep CD4+ T cell isolation kit. Convalescent patients had PCR-confirmed SARS-CoV-2 infection between March and December 2020, before Alpha, Beta and Delta variants emerged in the United States. Under 2.5 million PBMC per well were cultured with approximately 10 ug/ml peptides in IMDM containing about 5% human AB serum, around 10 IU/ml IL-2 and gentamicin. An HIV-1 Nef peptide pool served as the negative control culture condition. Half of the culture medium was replaced with fresh IL-2-containing medium on days 3 and 7. Each peptide stimulation condition was cultured in triplicate wells unless otherwise noted. PBMC were separated from whole blood using Ficoll-Paque Plus gradient centrifugation and were then either cryopreserved at -140C or used fresh. The QIAamp micro DNA kit was used to extract genomic DNA from the cultured CD4+ T cells.

According to the germline V gene, CDR1 reads MNHEY and CDR2 reads SVGAGI. V sheds 0 bases and J sheds 7 bases, leaving 13 bases between their ends. From the cysteine through the phenylalanine, the CDR3 covers 14 amino acids. This entry keeps only the CDR3 DNA: 42 bases, framed from base 1. Results and caveats for the whole study, not just this receptor: In convalescent patients, the post-vaccine spike-reactive repertoire consisted mainly of new vaccine-induced clones, largely distinct from infection-induced clones. Limitations of the study were the small number of convalescent patients and the absence of early post-infection timepoints. Marked clonal contraction was observed in both infection-induced and vaccine-induced clones at late post-vaccination timepoints, consistent with waning T cell responses.

The library was generated by the immunoSEQ multiplex PCR assay. DNA from the cultured, isolated CD4+ T cells was subjected to TCR beta CDR3 sequencing. For the original study's pipeline: Non-productive TCR sequences were removed and reads were trimmed to the CDR3 region, keeping CDR3s of at least 7 amino acids. The MANAFEST web app was used to identify antigen-specific clonotypes by comparing expansion in peptide wells with expansion in reference cultures. Positive clones required FDR<0.05 expansion versus reference and all other wells, odds ratio above 5, and frequency above 0.1% in two replicate wells. A clonotype was defined as cross-reactive if the clonotype was significantly expanded both in SARS-CoV-2 spike wells and in at least one common cold coronavirus spike condition. Using the stringdist R package, CDR3 similarity was measured by Levenshtein distance, and unrooted trees were constructed with ape in R 3.6.1. Held by TCRdb, this immuneACCESS table contains in-frame sequences only and omits some clones. Under half of the omission traces to an unresolved V gene where checked; the cause of the rest is unknown. The V and J calls and clone size were taken over from that table, and D and trimming were inferred from the DNA. This sample comprises about 70,000 clones, more than 65% of them detected only once. The ten largest clones take up about 5% of the sample.

The sequence came from a human donor who had a prior SARS-CoV-2 infection. The sequenced sample was CD4+ T cells from PBMCs cultured with HIV peptides, obtained before COVID-19 vaccination. Taken with the paper, the label for cell subset or site translates to: HIV-1 Nef peptide pool negative control/reference culture. The rearranged chain carries TRBV6-5 and TRBJ2-7; the D gene is perhaps TRBD1, from 6 matching bases. The DNA reads as follows: TGTGCCAGCAGTTACTCGGACAGCCGAGGGGAGCAGTACTTC. Translated, this gives CASSYSDSRGEQYF.